A single sample is the source of the 12 T cell receptor beta chains below, sequenced in a study of CD8+CD57+ T cells in acquired aplastic anemia. The use of genomic DNA as template underpinned the TCR beta VDJ and CDR3 profiling. One entry per CDR3 protein results from TCRdb running MiXCR on the reads. In the table there are around 190,000 distinct CDR3 sequences, 48% of which are singletons. For sequencing, patients were chosen who had shown expansion of CD8+CD57+ cells by flow cytometry. What was sequenced was sorted CD4+, CD8+, or CD8+CD57+ T cells (not recorded which) from PBMCs. These receptors were taken from a human donor with aplastic anemia.

This clonotype was seen many times. The gene calls are TRBV6-5 and TRBJ2-7, with D hard to call. V gave up 4 bases and J gave up 0 bases, with 10 bases separating them. This CDR3 is 14 amino acids long. Per germline, CDR1 MNHEY and CDR2 SVGAGI. The CDR3 coding sequence is TGTGCCAGCAGTTCGGTCAGTAGCTCCTACGAGCAGTACTTC. Protein product: CASSSVSSSYEQYF.

CDR3 loop: CASSPRVAGELFF. The CDR3 region has the DNA TGTGCCAGCAGCCCCAGGGTGGCCGGGGAGCTGTTTTTT. The chain links TRBV7-3 to TRBJ2-2; possible D gene TRBD1, 5 bases. The germline V gene encodes CDR1 SGHTA and CDR2 FQGTGA. Trimming stripped 5 bases from V and 6 bases from J, with 10 bases between. CDR3 length equals 13 residues.

This clonotype was counted many times. The chain joins TRBV19 to TRBJ2-1; D is possibly TRBD2 (6 bases). Trimming removed 3 bases at V and 5 bases at J, with 17 bases between. This CDR3 has 16 amino acids. Germline V lookup: CDR1 LNHDA, CDR2 SQIVND (reference sequence). The CDR3 DNA sequence: TGTGCCAGTAGTATTTACGGGGGAATGATGGACAATGAGCAGTTCTTC. Amino acids: CASSIYGGMMDNEQFF.

This clonotype was counted a few times. This chain uses TRBV28 with TRBJ1-2; 7 nucleotides align to TRBD1. Unmatched junction bases numbered 7, after V lost 5 bases and J lost 10 bases. The CDR3 has 12 residues. CDR1 is MDHEN and CDR2 is SYDVKM in the germline V gene. Here the CDR3 DNA reads TGTGCCAGCAGTCCCGGGACAGACGCCTACACCTTC. It specifies CASSPGTDAYTF.

The chain uses TRBV19 and TRBJ1-4; no clear D gene. Trimming shortened V by 2 bases and J by 4 bases, and 11 bases separated the two germline ends. The CDR3 spans 15 residues. Per the germline V gene, CDR1 is LNHDA and CDR2 is SQIVND (reference sequence). CDR3: CASSIRPRDNEKLFF. CDR3 bases: TGTGCCAGTAGTATACGACCGAGGGATAATGAAAAACTGTTTTTT.

This clonotype was found a few times. This chain uses TRBV19 with TRBJ2-7, with 7 positions matching TRBD2. The CDR3 is 15 residues long. CDR1 and CDR2 (germline): LNHDA, SQIVND (reference sequence). Trimming at V came to 5 bases and at J to 2 bases, leaving 9 bases not matched to a gene. DNA for the CDR3: TGTGCCAGTAGTGAGGAGCGACTAGCACCCTACGAGCAGTACTTC. Its translation: CASSEERLAPYEQYF.

Notes on this clonotype: This may stem from a read error, because a much larger clone lies one nucleotide away. The V call is TRBV6-5, the J call TRBJ2-3; TRBD1 is a possible D gene (6 bases). CDR3 length: 13 residues. Germline V gene sequence: CDR1 MNHEY, CDR2 SVGAGI. Trimming took 4 bases from V and 3 from J, leaving 8 bases between them. The CDR3 DNA reads as TGTGCCAGCAGTTGGGACATGACAGATACGCAGTATTTT. Its protein product is CASSWDMTDTQYF.

The V gene is TRBV2, the J gene TRBJ2-7; D perhaps matches TRBD2 (6 bases). V was pared by 3 bases and J by 3 bases, with 12 bases between. The CDR3 is made up of 14 amino acids. Germline V lookup: CDR1 SNHLY, CDR2 FYNNEI. This chain's CDR3 is CASSDGGTHYEQYF. CDR3 nucleotide sequence: TGTGCCAGCAGTGATGGCGGGACCCACTACGAGCAGTACTTC.

This clonotype has just a few counts. V gene TRBV9 combines with J gene TRBJ2-3, with 11 bases matching TRBD1. The CDR3 runs to 18 residues. Germline values: CDR1 SGDLS, CDR2 YYNGEE. Losses at the gene ends were 0 bases for V and 0 bases for J; bases not matched to a gene: 6. The CDR3 bases are TGTGCCAGCAGCGTAGCCGGGACAGGGGGGACTAGCACAGATACGCAGTATTTT. It encodes CASSVAGTGGTSTDTQYF.

This clonotype was seen more than once but under ten times. The V call is TRBV7-2, the J call TRBJ1-1, with D uncertain. The CDR3 is 12 residues long. CDR1 and CDR2 from the germline V gene are SGHTA and FQGNSA. In nucleotides, the CDR3 is TGTGTTAGCCGGGGAGGAGGTACTGAAGCTTTCTTT. This gives the protein CVSRGGGTEAFF.

At least ten counts were recorded for this clonotype. The V call is TRBV19, the J call TRBJ2-2, with 11 bases matching TRBD2. Trimming cost V 9 bases and J 6 bases; bases outside gene matches: 6. Per the germline V gene, CDR1 is LNHDA and CDR2 is SQIVND (reference sequence). The CDR3 totals 14 residues. CDR3 amino acids: CASELAGESGELFF. CDR3 in DNA: TGTGCCAGCGAACTAGCGGGGGAGTCCGGGGAGCTGTTTTTT. Full variable domain (rest looked up from reference TRBV19 and TRBJ2-2): DGGITQSPKYLFRKEGQNVTLSCEQNLNHDAMYWYRQDPGQGLRLIYYSQIVNDFQKGDIAEGYSVSREKKESFPLTVTSAQKNPTAFYLCASELAGESGELFFGEGSRLTVL.

On this clonotype itself: A read error may be the cause here, since a much bigger clone is one base away. The rearrangement joins TRBV4-3 to TRBJ1-2; a possible D gene is TRBD1 (6 bases). The CDR3 spans 12 residues. The V and J ends lost 4 bases and 5 bases respectively, with 8 bases between them. Germline CDR1 is LGHNA and CDR2 is YSLEER. The CDR3 sequence: CASSPGQYGYTF. The DNA of the CDR3 is TGCGCCAGCAGCCCCGGACAGTATGGCTACACCTTC.